Below are 27 T cell receptor beta chains sequenced from a single sample in a study of blood T cell repertoires in COVID-19. The table came from immunoSEQ multiplex PCR; TCRdb's copy has only in-frame clones and leaves some out. The repertoire holds some 270,000 clones, with 86% as singletons. Sequencing input: peripheral blood. The source is a woman aged 80 or over with COVID-19, enrolled during active disease.

The gene calls are TRBV7-9 and TRBJ1-5, with D unresolved. The germline V gene encodes CDR1 SEHNR and CDR2 FQNEAQ (reference sequence). CDR3 size: 13 residues. Deletions cut 3 bases from V and 3 bases from J, with 6 bases between. CDR3 DNA sequence: TGTGCCAGCAGCTTGAGGGACAATCAGCCCCAGCATTTT. It codes for CASSLRDNQPQHF.

This chain uses TRBV25-1 with TRBJ2-1; weak D call: TRBD2 (6 bases). Germline CDR1 reads MGHDK; CDR2 reads SYGVNS. The CDR3 is 14 residues long. Between the trimmed V and J ends, which lost 10 bases and 8 bases, there was a span of 21 bases. The CDR3 DNA sequence: TGTGCCACCCGTCCCGGGACTCTCTCGGATGAGCAGTTCTTC. Translated, it gives CATRPGTLSDEQFF.

The V gene is TRBV15, the J gene TRBJ2-3; no reliable D call. Germline V CDR1 and CDR2: LNHNV, YYDKDF (reference sequence). The CDR3 is 13 residues long. V lost 1 base and J lost 1, with 3 bases in between. CDR3 sequence reads: CATSRGGTDTQYF. The CDR3 DNA reads as TGTGCCACCAGCAGAGGCGGCACAGATACGCAGTATTTT.

V gene TRBV6-5 combines with J gene TRBJ2-1; 11 nucleotides agree with TRBD2. The CDR3 sequence is 16 residues long. CDR1 and CDR2 (germline): MNHEY, SVGAGI. V was pared by 2 bases and J by 4 bases, with 4 bases of the junction left unmatched. The CDR3 nucleotides are TGTGCCAGCAGTTACGATAGACTAGCGGGGTACAATGAGCAGTTCTTC. It codes for CASSYDRLAGYNEQFF.

The sample holds one count of this clone. This chain joins TRBV4-1 and TRBJ2-3; TRBD2 might be the D (6 bases). Trimming left V 3 bases short and J 5 bases short, with 15 bases between. Germline V gene data show CDR1 as MGHRA and CDR2 as YSYEKL. This CDR3 has 15 amino acids. Here the CDR3 DNA reads TGCGCCAGCAGCCACGACCAAGGGGAGGTAGATACGCAGTATTTT. Translation gives CASSHDQGEVDTQYF.

As for this clone: Sequence at one end of the junction differs from germline and may be a read error. The gene calls are TRBV6-1 and TRBJ1-2; D might be TRBD1 (5 bases). CDR3 length equals 13 residues. The germline gives CDR1 MNHNS, CDR2 SASEGT. In nucleotides, the CDR3 is TGTGCCAGCAGTCAAGCGGGGGGATATGGCTACACCTTC. Translating it yields CASSQAGGYGYTF.

The chain recombines TRBV7-2 with TRBJ2-3; D possibly corresponds to TRBD2 (6 bases). Trimming took 1 base from V and 5 from J, leaving 16 bases between them. Germline CDR1 is SGHTA and CDR2 is FQGNSA. The CDR3 spans 16 residues. The CDR3 loop reads CASSLGGTARGDTQYF. CDR3 DNA: TGTGCCAGCAGCTTAGGAGGGACGGCGCGGGGAGATACGCAGTATTTT.

This rearrangement joins TRBV3-1 (or the pseudogene TRBV3-2) to TRBJ2-2; no firm D call. CDR3 length: 12 amino acids. CDR1 and CDR2 from the germline V gene are LGHDT and YNNKEL (reference sequence). V dropped 3 bases and J dropped 7 bases, with 6 bases sitting between them. CDR3 nucleotide sequence: TGTGCCAGCAGCCAGAGCAACGGGGAGCTGTTTTTT. The encoded protein is CASSQSNGELFF.

This clone was recorded a few times. This sequence joins TRBV11-2 and TRBJ2-1; 11 positions agree with TRBD2. After removal of 4 bases from V and 3 bases from J, the junction contained 5 bases not matched to a gene. Germline V gives CDR1 SGHAT, CDR2 FQNNGV. This CDR3 is built from 16 residues. CDR3 in amino acids: CASSSLAGGSYNEQFF. The CDR3 DNA sequence: TGTGCCAGCAGCTCCCTAGCGGGGGGTAGCTACAATGAGCAGTTCTTC.

The chain joins TRBV11-2 to TRBJ1-2, with D uncertain. V gave up 4 bases and J gave up 4 bases, with 16 bases separating them. Germline lookup yields CDR1 SGHAT and CDR2 FQNNGV. The CDR3 is made up of 15 amino acids. CDR3 bases: TGTGCCAGCAGCTACAACACGGGAAACTCCTATGGCTACACCTTC. This translates into CASSYNTGNSYGYTF.

In its sample, this clone was seen a few times. The chain couples TRBV5-4 to TRBJ2-5; D gene uncertain. From germline, CDR1 is SGHNT and CDR2 YYREEE (reference sequence). Trimming took off 0 bases at V and 4 bases at J, with 7 bases between the two ends. This CDR3 has 13 residues. CDR3 nucleotide sequence: TGTGCCAGCAGCTTGGAAAGCGTAGAGACCCAGTACTTC. Its translation: CASSLESVETQYF.

The chain uses TRBV4-2 and TRBJ1-3; tentative D call: TRBD1 (6 bases). The CDR3 loop spans 15 amino acids. Per germline, CDR1 LGHNA and CDR2 YNFKEQ. Trimming removed 1 base from V and 4 bases from J, with 11 bases in between. CDR3 sequence reads: CASSQAGVSGNTIYF. In DNA, the CDR3 is TGTGCCAGCAGCCAAGCAGGGGTTTCCGGAAACACCATATATTTT.

V and J are TRBV5-6 and TRBJ1-4, with no clear D. The CDR3 spans 12 residues. V was pared by 8 bases and J by 8 bases, with 13 bases between. Per the germline V gene, CDR1 is SGHDT and CDR2 is YYEEEE. The DNA of the CDR3 is TGTGCCAGTGAGGTCTTAAACGAAAAACTGTTTTTT. Its protein is CASEVLNEKLFF.

V and J are TRBV10-3 and TRBJ2-2; 7 positions agree with TRBD2. The CDR3 spans 15 residues. Losses at the gene ends were 8 bases for V and 5 bases for J; bases not matched to a gene: 11. From germline, CDR1 is ENHRY and CDR2 SYGVKD. CDR3 nucleotide sequence: TGTGCCATCGGGGGGGGACCCGTGGGGACCGGGGAGCTGTTTTTT. Amino acid sequence: CAIGGGPVGTGELFF.

V usage is TRBV9 and J usage is TRBJ1-1; 10 nucleotides line up with TRBD1. From germline, CDR1 is SGDLS and CDR2 YYNGEE. The ends lost 0 bases at V and 4 bases at J; junction bases unmatched: 3. This CDR3 has 15 amino acids. CDR3 sequence reads: CASSVVGQGFTEAFF. DNA for the CDR3: TGTGCCAGCAGCGTAGTGGGACAGGGGTTCACTGAAGCTTTCTTT.

The V and J genes are TRBV18 and TRBJ1-6; 9 nucleotides match TRBD1. Trimming cost V 3 bases and J 6 bases; bases outside gene matches: 3. CDR3 length equals 15 residues. Germline lookup yields CDR1 KGHSH and CDR2 LQKENI. In nucleotides, the CDR3 is TGTGCCAGCTCACCGTTGGACAGGGGTAATTCACCCCTCCACTTT. Its protein product is CASSPLDRGNSPLHF.

The chain carries TRBV7-9 and TRBJ2-5; 10 nucleotides agree with TRBD1. V shed 1 base, J shed 13 bases, and the junction held 9 bases outside the gene matches. CDR1 and CDR2 from the germline V gene are SEHNR and FQNEAQ (reference sequence). This CDR3 contains 14 residues. Written as DNA, the CDR3 is TGTGCCAGCAGCTTAGAACCGGGACAGGGGAGGCTGTACTTC. Its translation: CASSLEPGQGRLYF.

The gene calls are TRBV13 and TRBJ1-1, with D perhaps TRBD1 (6 bases). The germline CDR1 and CDR2 sequences are PRHDT and FYEKMQ (reference sequence). The CDR3 runs 15 residues. The V end was cut by 5 bases, the J end by 5 bases, with 18 bases between. The CDR3 DNA reads as TGTGCCAGCAGCCAATTCCTCAGGGGAAATACTGAAGCTTTCTTT. Its protein product is CASSQFLRGNTEAFF.

The rearrangement links TRBV19 to TRBJ1-3, with D unresolved. The germline V and J ends were trimmed by 7 bases and 4 bases, with 20 bases remaining between them. CDR1 and CDR2 (germline): LNHDA, SQIVND (reference sequence). This CDR3 is built from 16 residues. In nucleotides, the CDR3 is TGTGCCAGTACCCCTTCGGGGAGGGCGAGAGGAAACACCATATATTTT. Translating it yields CASTPSGRARGNTIYF.

The chain joins TRBV19 to TRBJ2-1, with a tentative D call TRBD1 (6 bases). The CDR3 length is 18 residues. Germline loops: CDR1 LNHDA, CDR2 SQIVND (reference sequence). V lost 5 bases, J lost 0 bases, and 20 bases lay in between. CDR3 coding DNA: TGTGCCAGTAGTCTTAGCACGGGACACCTGAGCTCCTACAATGAGCAGTTCTTC. Translating it yields CASSLSTGHLSSYNEQFF.

V and J are TRBV9 and TRBJ1-2; TRBD1 aligns across 7 bases. Germline V gene lookup returns CDR1 SGDLS and CDR2 YYNGEE. V shed 1 base, J shed 2 bases, and the junction held 11 bases outside the gene matches. The CDR3 length is 17 residues. The CDR3 here is CASSVHGGQAINYGYTF. CDR3 sequence (DNA): TGTGCCAGCAGCGTACACGGAGGACAGGCGATAAACTATGGCTACACCTTC.

V is TRBV7-9 and J is TRBJ2-7; D is perhaps TRBD1 (5 bases). Trimming stripped 4 bases from V and 6 bases from J, with 13 bases between. The germline V gene encodes CDR1 SEHNR and CDR2 FQNEAQ (reference sequence). The CDR3 contains 13 residues. The CDR3 spells CASSSSGSSEQYV. The CDR3 nucleotides read TGTGCCAGCAGCTCTTCAGGGTCATCCGAGCAGTACGTC.

This clone was seen ten or more times. The chain is built from TRBV11-3 and TRBJ2-7; 9 positions agree with TRBD1. This CDR3 spans 14 amino acids. The V gene end was trimmed by 3 bases and the J gene end by 6 bases; junction bases not matched to a gene: 6. CDR1 and CDR2 (germline): SGHNT, YENEEA. CDR3: CASSFTGTGSEQYF. The DNA for the CDR3 is TGTGCCAGCAGCTTTACCGGGACAGGGTCCGAGCAGTACTTC.

This rearrangement joins TRBV6-4 to TRBJ1-2, with 7 nucleotides matching TRBD1. J lost 7 bases, V lost 6 bases, and 8 bases had no gene match. CDR1 and CDR2 (germline): MRHNA, SNTAGT. CDR3 length equals 13 residues. This chain's CDR3 is CASSQQGLGGYTF. Here the CDR3 DNA reads TGTGCCAGCAGCCAACAGGGGTTGGGTGGCTACACCTTC.

This rearrangement joins TRBV10-1 to TRBJ1-1, with D possibly being TRBD1 (6 bases). The V gene lost 5 bases and the J gene lost 6 bases, with 16 bases spanning the gap. Looked up from germline, CDR1 is WNHNN and CDR2 is SYGVQD (reference sequence). The CDR3 loop spans 14 amino acids. DNA of the CDR3: TGCGCCAGCAGTCAGGGGAAGGTCACCTCTGAAGCTTTCTTT. It yields the protein CASSQGKVTSEAFF.

Points on this clone: The identical CDR3 is also encoded by other nucleotide sequences in the sample. The rearrangement uses TRBV6-5 and TRBJ1-1; 7 nucleotides match TRBD1. In germline, CDR1 is MNHEY, CDR2 SVGAGI. The CDR3 is made up of 12 amino acids. The V gene end was trimmed by 9 bases and the J gene end by 3 bases; junction bases not matched to a gene: 4. CDR3 sequence reads: CASRTGDTEAFF. CDR3 nucleotide sequence: TGTGCCAGTAGGACAGGCGACACTGAAGCTTTCTTT.

This chain joins TRBV11-2 and TRBJ1-1; no reliable D call. Germline CDR1 SGHAT, CDR2 FQNNGV. The CDR3 runs 15 residues. Trimming pared 1 base from V and 1 base from J, leaving 10 bases between. In DNA form, the CDR3 reads TGTGCCAGCAGCTTAGGTCGGTTGTCGAACACTGAAGCTTTCTTT. Encoded protein: CASSLGRLSNTEAFF.